This T cell receptor (beta chain) was documented in a study of blood T cell repertoires in COVID-19. At the level of the study: Researchers got acute and convalescent COVID-19 samples from the United States, Italy and Spain. The analysed material was cDNA or gDNA that came from T cells, B-cell-depleted T cells, or PBMCs.

The protocol was immunoSEQ multiplex PCR, while the TCRdb copy is restricted to in-frame clones and leaves out a portion. The sample gives about 170,000 clones, roughly 70% of which show up once; around 3% is in the top ten. This CDR3 is 14 amino acids long. The germline CDR1 and CDR2 sequences are LNHDA and SQIVND (reference sequence). V shed 6 bases and J 1 base; nucleotides not matched to a gene: 5. The source is a woman older than 75 with acute or convalescent COVID-19. This rearrangement joins TRBV19 to TRBJ2-7; 8 bases are a match to TRBD1. Sequences were obtained from peripheral blood. Here the CDR3 DNA reads TGTGCCAGTAGCGGGACAGGTTCGTCCTACGAGCAGTACTTC. Translation gives CASSGTGSSYEQYF. The variable domain in full, with the rest retrieved from reference TRBV19 and TRBJ2-7, is DGGITQSPKYLFRKEGQNVTLSCEQNLNHDAMYWYRQDPGQGLRLIYYSQIVNDFQKGDIAEGYSVSREKKESFPLTVTSAQKNPTAFYLCASSGTGSSYEQYFGPGTRLTVT.